These 18 T cell receptor beta chains were sequenced from one sample in a study of monozygotic twins with inflammatory bowel disease. Reanalyzing the 5' RACE reads, TCRdb keeps one entry per CDR3 protein, without DNA. Its listing shows around 410,000 distinct CDR3 sequences. Sequencing used blood. The receptors originated from a human donor with ulcerative colitis or Crohn's disease, or a healthy co-twin of an affected twin (not recorded which).

The CDR3 spells CSAGPMYNEQFF. The rearrangement links TRBV20-1 to TRBJ2-1. CDR1 DFQATT and CDR2 SNEGSKA come from the germline V gene (reference sequence). The CDR3 contains 12 residues.

The chain joins TRBV10-3 to TRBJ2-1; lacking DNA, the TRBD2 call made by TCRdb goes unchecked. Germline values: CDR1 ENHRY, CDR2 SYGVKD. CDR3 size: 15 residues. The CDR3 region is CAISERRGSVLEQFF.

The J gene is TRBJ2-6, the V gene TRBV13. The CDR3 has 15 residues. The germline gives CDR1 PRHDT, CDR2 FYEKMQ (reference sequence). CDR3 residues: CASSVQGSGANVLTF.

The chain's CDR3 is CASSLGQGAQETQYF. The rearrangement links TRBV5-1 to TRBJ2-5; the TCRdb D gene call, TRBD1, has no DNA to confirm it. This CDR3 is built from 15 residues. Germline lookup yields CDR1 SGHRS and CDR2 YFSETQ.

The V call is TRBV7-9, the J call TRBJ2-2; TCRdb gives TRBD1 as the D gene, but with no DNA this cannot be confirmed. Germline-derived CDR1 and CDR2 are SEHNR and FQNEAQ (reference sequence). This CDR3 comprises 16 residues. The CDR3 spells CASSPLRQGNTGELFF.

The chain has TRBV6-1 and TRBJ2-1; TCRdb designates TRBD2, a call that cannot be tested without DNA. This CDR3 spans 14 amino acids. Germline V gene lookup returns CDR1 MNHNS and CDR2 SASEGT. This CDR3 reads CASRRAGRNNEQFF.

The chain combines TRBV9 with TRBJ2-1; TCRdb lists TRBD2, though no DNA is available to test this call. The CDR3 extends over 14 amino acids. Germline assignment: CDR1 SGDLS and CDR2 YYNGEE. The CDR3 loop reads CASSVEARDNEQFF.

The J gene is TRBJ2-6, the V gene TRBV4-1; there is no DNA to check the TCRdb D call of TRBD1. CDR1 and CDR2 from the germline V gene are MGHRA and YSYEKL. This CDR3 contains 19 residues. CDR3 loop: CASSQDGAGDLSGANVLTF.

This chain joins TRBV24-1 and TRBJ1-1. This CDR3 is built from 13 residues. Germline values: CDR1 KGHDR, CDR2 SFDVKD. The CDR3 reads CATRGGWGTEAFF.

V gene TRBV9 combines with J gene TRBJ2-1. The CDR3 sequence is 15 residues long. The V gene's germline CDR1 is SGDLS and CDR2 YYNGEE. The CDR3 loop is CASSVVPGTYNEQFF.

The chain employs TRBV28 and TRBJ1-6. The length of the CDR3 is 14 residues. The V gene's germline CDR1 is MDHEN and CDR2 SYDVKM. CDR3 residues: CASSHGFHNSPLHF.

This sequence joins TRBV10-3 and TRBJ2-3; TCRdb names TRBD1, which stays unverified in the absence of DNA. The CDR3 spans 16 residues. Germline lookup yields CDR1 ENHRY and CDR2 SYGVKD. CDR3 sequence: CAISAVETGRTDTQYF.

The genes are TRBV9 and TRBJ1-4. Germline V lookup: CDR1 SGDLS, CDR2 YYNGEE. The CDR3 is made up of 16 amino acids. Here the CDR3 reads CASSVGRSLGNEKLFF.

The gene calls are TRBV30 and TRBJ2-7; the D gene TCRdb calls, TRBD1, cannot be checked with no DNA. The germline V gene encodes CDR1 GTSNPN and CDR2 SVGIG (reference sequence). The CDR3 totals 13 residues. The CDR3 protein is CAWTEGGPHEQYF.

This chain joins TRBV30 and TRBJ2-7. This CDR3 contains 11 residues. In germline, CDR1 is GTSNPN, CDR2 SVGIG (reference sequence). The chain's CDR3 is CAWSATYEQYF.

The CDR3 spells CSAVTSGGDTQYF. The chain joins TRBV20-1 to TRBJ2-3; TCRdb picks TRBD1, but there is no DNA to check that call. Germline V gene lookup returns CDR1 DFQATT and CDR2 SNEGSKA (reference sequence). There are 13 residues in the CDR3.

The V gene is TRBV7-2, the J gene TRBJ2-1; TCRdb proposes TRBD2, but this gene call is untestable without DNA. Germline loops: CDR1 SGHTA, CDR2 FQGNSA. The CDR3 runs 16 residues. CDR3 amino acids: CASSLAVAVTYNEQFF.

The chain joins TRBV3-1 to TRBJ2-1; TCRdb names TRBD2, which stays unverified in the absence of DNA. Germline CDR1 LGHDT, CDR2 YNNKEL (reference sequence). CDR3 length equals 13 residues. CDR3 loop: CASSRGTNNEQFF.